This TCR beta chain came from a study of T cells in Graves' hyperthyroidism and ophthalmopathy. Template material for amplifying TCR beta CDR3 regions consisted of RNA transcripts. With the HTBI primer set, the TCR CDR3 went through a first round of RT-PCR. TCRdb processed the multiplex PCR reads anew with MiXCR; each CDR3 protein has one entry. Among approximately 640,000 distinct CDR3 sequences listed, around 16% were seen once. With 3 bases removed from V and 4 bases from J, the gap between germline ends came to 15 bases. The CDR3 length is 16 residues. Broader study findings: A 13 V-J signature model discriminated ophthalmopathy versus stable hyperthyroidism.

This clonotype has ten or more counts. Its antigen is as yet unknown. Source material: blood. The chain links TRBV12-3 or TRBV12-4 to TRBJ2-2, with a weak D call TRBD2 (5 bases). This receptor was identified in a man aged 45-65 years with Graves' hyperthyroidism. The CDR3 DNA follows: TGTGCCAGCAGTTTCGAGGGTTTACCCTCCACCGGGGAGCTGTTTTTT. Translation gives CASSFEGLPSTGELFF.